The rows below give T cell receptor beta chains drawn from one sample of a study of monozygotic twins with cystic fibrosis. The table came from immunoSEQ multiplex PCR; TCRdb's copy has only in-frame clones and leaves some out. The sample contains 18,000 or so clones, more than 80% of which appear only once. The sequencing sample was made of blood. These receptors were obtained from a girl aged 2-9 years with cystic fibrosis. Both conserved end residues are part of each CDR3. The order of the fields is V gene, D gene, J gene, clone size, CDR3 DNA, CDR3 protein. The D gene is left open where the match is weak. Only part of the rows carry a size: once, few, many, or a class if the clone is expanded.

V: TRBV7-9
D: TRBD1
J: TRBJ1-1
size: .
DNA: TGTGCCAGCAGCTTAGCCCCACAGGGGGCAAATACTGAAGCTTTCTTT
CDR3: CASSLAPQGANTEAFF

V: TRBV5-5
D: TRBD1
J: TRBJ1-1
size: once
DNA: TGTGCCAGCAGCTCCGGACAGGCAAAAATGAACACTGAAGCTTTCTTT
CDR3: CASSSGQAKMNTEAFF

V: TRBV30
D: .
J: TRBJ1-1
size: .
DNA: TGTGCCTGGGGTATAAGAGTAGAAGCTTTCTTT
CDR3: CAWGIRVEAFF

V: TRBV6-1
D: .
J: TRBJ2-7
size: .
DNA: TGTGCCAGCAGTCGGGCGGGGAACTACGAGCAGTACTTC
CDR3: CASSRAGNYEQYF

V: TRBV14
D: .
J: TRBJ1-1
size: .
DNA: TGTGCCAGCAGCACACACTCGGGCGGAGTTGAAGCTTTCTTT
CDR3: CASSTHSGGVEAFF

V: TRBV30
D: TRBD1
J: TRBJ1-6
size: once
DNA: TGTGCCTGGAGTGTTGACAGGGATGGGCCCCTCCACTTT
CDR3: CAWSVDRDGPLHF

V: TRBV27
D: TRBD1
J: TRBJ2-7
size: .
DNA: TGTGCCAGCAGTACAGGGGGCGCGCTAAATTACGAGCAGTACTTC
CDR3: CASSTGGALNYEQYF

V: TRBV27
D: TRBD2
J: TRBJ2-3
size: .
DNA: TGTGCCAGCAGTTTACAGCTAGCGGGGGGACGAGATACGCAGTATTTT
CDR3: CASSLQLAGGRDTQYF

V: TRBV6-1
D: .
J: TRBJ1-5
size: .
DNA: TGTGCCAGCAAGGGCAATTCTCTTAGCAATCAGCCCCAGCATTTT
CDR3: CASKGNSLSNQPQHF

V: TRBV7-3
D: .
J: TRBJ2-5
size: .
DNA: TGTGCCAGCAGCTTAACAGGGACACAAGAGACCCAGTACTTC
CDR3: CASSLTGTQETQYF

V: TRBV18
D: .
J: TRBJ1-3
size: once
DNA: TGTGCCAGCTCACCACAGGAGGAGGGGAGAGGAAACACCATATATTTT
CDR3: CASSPQEEGRGNTIYF

V: TRBV11-3
D: .
J: TRBJ1-3
size: .
DNA: TGTGCCAGCAGCTTGGGGGAACGTGGAGGAAACACCATATATTTT
CDR3: CASSLGERGGNTIYF

V: TRBV7-9
D: TRBD2
J: TRBJ2-7
size: .
DNA: TGTGCCAGCAGCCCTGGACTAGTCGTGGGCGAGCAGTACTTC
CDR3: CASSPGLVVGEQYF

V: TRBV27
D: .
J: TRBJ2-2
size: .
DNA: TGTGCCAGCAATTGCACCGGGGAGCTGTTTTTT
CDR3: CASNCTGELFF

V: TRBV19
D: TRBD2
J: TRBJ2-7
size: .
DNA: TGTGCCAGTAGTTCACTCCCGAGACTAGCGGGAACCTACGAGCAGTACTTC
CDR3: CASSSLPRLAGTYEQYF

V: TRBV18
D: .
J: TRBJ1-1
size: .
DNA: TGTGCCAGCTCACCACAACTGCAGGGAGGGACTGAAGCTTTCTTT
CDR3: CASSPQLQGGTEAFF

V: TRBV28
D: TRBD2
J: TRBJ2-7
size: once
DNA: TGTGCCAGCTGGGGGCGGGAGGGCCGAGACGAGCAGTACTTC
CDR3: CASWGREGRDEQYF

V: TRBV7-2
D: TRBD2
J: TRBJ2-7
size: .
DNA: TGTGCCAGCAGCTTAGGACTAGCGGCCTACTACGAGCAGTACTTC
CDR3: CASSLGLAAYYEQYF

V: TRBV20-1
D: .
J: TRBJ2-5
size: .
DNA: TGCAGTGGGGGTAGCCGAGAGACCCAGTACTTC
CDR3: CSGGSRETQYF

V: TRBV19
D: .
J: TRBJ1-1
size: .
DNA: TGTGCCAGTAGTATCCGTGGGACGGAAGCTTTCTTT
CDR3: CASSIRGTEAFF

V: TRBV28
D: .
J: TRBJ1-1
size: .
DNA: TGTGCCAGCAGTTTAAAGGAAATGACTGAAGCTTTCTTT
CDR3: CASSLKEMTEAFF

V: TRBV11-1
D: .
J: TRBJ1-2
size: .
DNA: TGTGCCAGCAGCCGTGGGGGATTGGGCGACTATGGCTACACCTTC
CDR3: CASSRGGLGDYGYTF

V: TRBV28
D: TRBD2
J: TRBJ2-1
size: .
DNA: TGTGCCAGCAGTAATCCAGCGGGAGGGCCCTTCCACAATGAGCAGTTCTTC
CDR3: CASSNPAGGPFHNEQFF

V: TRBV7-9
D: .
J: TRBJ1-4
size: once
DNA: TGTGCCAGCAGCTTAGGGGCGGGGACGGATGAAAAACTGTTTTTT
CDR3: CASSLGAGTDEKLFF

V: TRBV30
D: TRBD1
J: TRBJ1-6
size: .
DNA: TGTGCCTGGAGCGTCCCAGACAGGGACACACCCCTCCACTTT
CDR3: CAWSVPDRDTPLHF

V: TRBV5-1
D: TRBD1
J: TRBJ1-6
size: .
DNA: TGCGCCAGCAGCTTGAAAGGACAGGGAGGTTCACCCCTCCACTTT
CDR3: CASSLKGQGGSPLHF

V: TRBV4-2
D: .
J: TRBJ2-5
size: .
DNA: TGTGCCAGCAGCCAACCGGGGGAAGAGACCCAGTACTTC
CDR3: CASSQPGEETQYF

V: TRBV7-2
D: .
J: TRBJ1-3
size: .
DNA: TGTGCCAGCAGCTCTCCACACAGGCCTCCGCCTGGAAACACCATATATTTT
CDR3: CASSSPHRPPPGNTIYF

V: TRBV2
D: .
J: TRBJ2-7
size: .
DNA: TGTGCCAGCAGTGTTAGAGACCTCAGGGCCGAGCAGTACTTC
CDR3: CASSVRDLRAEQYF

V: TRBV6-6
D: .
J: TRBJ1-5
size: .
DNA: TGTGCCAGCAGTTACTCGGCGACATCGATGCAGCCCCAGCATTTT
CDR3: CASSYSATSMQPQHF

V: TRBV7-8
D: TRBD1
J: TRBJ1-2
size: once
DNA: TGTGCCAGCAGCGCGAGGACAGGGGGCGGCTACACCTTC
CDR3: CASSARTGGGYTF

V: TRBV11-3
D: TRBD2
J: TRBJ2-1
size: .
DNA: TGTGCCAGCAGCGAGGGGGTGGCTAGCGGGACCTACAATGAGCAGTTCTTC
CDR3: CASSEGVASGTYNEQFF

V: TRBV4-1
D: .
J: TRBJ1-2
size: .
DNA: TGCGCCAGCAGCCAAGAGGGCTCTTATGGCTACACCTTC
CDR3: CASSQEGSYGYTF

V: TRBV6-6
D: .
J: TRBJ1-2
size: .
DNA: TGTGCCAGTGGCGGTAACTATGGCTACACCTTC
CDR3: CASGGNYGYTF

V: TRBV28
D: TRBD2
J: TRBJ2-7
size: few
DNA: TGTGCCAGCACCCCCTTTAGCGGGAGGGGCTCCTACGAGCAGTACTTC
CDR3: CASTPFSGRGSYEQYF

V: TRBV7-2
D: TRBD1
J: TRBJ2-1
size: .
DNA: TGTGCCAGCAGCACGGACAGGGGAAGGTACAATGAGCAGTTCTTC
CDR3: CASSTDRGRYNEQFF

V: TRBV6-1
D: .
J: TRBJ1-1
size: .
DNA: TGTGCCAGCAGTTCACTTGGGACGCACACTGAAGCTTTCTTT
CDR3: CASSSLGTHTEAFF

V: TRBV30
D: .
J: TRBJ2-5
size: .
DNA: TGTGCCTGGAGAAAGGAAGGGATCCAAGAGACCCAGTACTTC
CDR3: CAWRKEGIQETQYF

V: TRBV5-1
D: .
J: TRBJ2-7
size: .
DNA: TGCGCCAGCAGCTTGGGGAAAGGGGTCGAGCAGTACTTC
CDR3: CASSLGKGVEQYF

V: TRBV7-6
D: .
J: TRBJ2-2
size: .
DNA: TGTGCCAGCAGCTTAGATGGCGGGGAGCTGTTTTTT
CDR3: CASSLDGGELFF